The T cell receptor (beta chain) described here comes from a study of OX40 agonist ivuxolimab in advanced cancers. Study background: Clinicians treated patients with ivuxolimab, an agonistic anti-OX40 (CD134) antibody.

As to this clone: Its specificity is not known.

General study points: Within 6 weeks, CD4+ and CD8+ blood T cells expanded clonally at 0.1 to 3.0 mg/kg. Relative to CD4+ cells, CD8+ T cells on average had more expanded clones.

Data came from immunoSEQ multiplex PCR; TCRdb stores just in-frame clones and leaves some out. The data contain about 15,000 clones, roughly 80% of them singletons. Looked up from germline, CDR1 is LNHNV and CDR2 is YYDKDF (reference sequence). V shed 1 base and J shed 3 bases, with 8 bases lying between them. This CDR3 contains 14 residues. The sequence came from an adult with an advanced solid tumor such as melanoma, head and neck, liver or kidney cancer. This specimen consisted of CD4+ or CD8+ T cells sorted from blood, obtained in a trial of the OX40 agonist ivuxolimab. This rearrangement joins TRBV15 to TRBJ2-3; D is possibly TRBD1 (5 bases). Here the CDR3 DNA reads TGTGCCACCAGCAGAGGGACAATAACAGATACGCAGTATTTT. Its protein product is CATSRGTITDTQYF.